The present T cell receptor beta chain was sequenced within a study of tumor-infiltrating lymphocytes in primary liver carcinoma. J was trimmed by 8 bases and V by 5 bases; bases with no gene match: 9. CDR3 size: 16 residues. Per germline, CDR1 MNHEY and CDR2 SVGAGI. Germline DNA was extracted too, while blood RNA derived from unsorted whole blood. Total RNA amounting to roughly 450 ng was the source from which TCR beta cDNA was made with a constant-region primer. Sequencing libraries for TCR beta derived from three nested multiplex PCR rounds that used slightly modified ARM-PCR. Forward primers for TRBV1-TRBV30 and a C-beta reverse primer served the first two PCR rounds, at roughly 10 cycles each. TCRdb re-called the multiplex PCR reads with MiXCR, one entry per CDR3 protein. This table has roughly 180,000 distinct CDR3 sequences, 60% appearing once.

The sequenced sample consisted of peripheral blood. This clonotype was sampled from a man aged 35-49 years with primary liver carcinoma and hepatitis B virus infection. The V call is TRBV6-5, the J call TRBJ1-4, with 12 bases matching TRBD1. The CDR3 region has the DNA TGTGCCAGCAGTAAACCAGGGACAGGGGGCCGCGAAAAACTGTTTTTT. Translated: CASSKPGTGGREKLFF.